The 14 T cell receptor beta chains listed next were all sequenced from one sample in a study of metastatic and nonmetastatic thyroid tumors. The entire patient cohort was treatment-naive prior to thyroid surgery. Through MiXCR, TCRdb re-clonotyped the PCR reads. Of roughly 13,000 clones in the sample, approximately 29% were seen once. Sequenced material: tumor tissue. The receptors stem from a female donor with papillary thyroid cancer or a benign thyroid nodule (not recorded which). Some clones in this sample may be carry-over from other donors' samples.

V is TRBV11-1 and J is TRBJ1-2; TRBD1 aligns across 8 bases. The CDR3 is 16 residues long. The V and J ends lost 5 bases and 3 bases, in that order; junction bases with no gene match: 11. Germline-derived CDR1 and CDR2 are SGHAT and FQDESV (reference sequence). The CDR3 loop reads CASSPWGRGPDYGYTF. The CDR3 DNA reads TGTGCCAGCAGCCCCTGGGGCAGGGGGCCGGACTATGGCTACACCTTC.

This clone was counted at least ten times. A much more abundant neighbour one base away suggests this may be a read error. In the same sample, other DNA sequences code for this CDR3. This chain connects TRBV9 to TRBJ2-5; 13 nucleotides agree with TRBD2. The CDR3 has 16 amino acids. With 0 bases clipped from V and 5 bases from J, the junction kept 4 bases outside the gene matches. Per germline, CDR1 SGDLS and CDR2 YYNGEE. Here the CDR3 reads CASSVGTSGSGETQYF. The CDR3 region has the DNA TGTGCCAGCAGCGTAGGGACTAGCGGGAGTGGCGAGACCCAGTACTTC.

This clone was observed a handful of times. The chain recombines TRBV27 with TRBJ1-3; D is undetermined. The CDR3 sequence is 14 residues long. The V gene's germline CDR1 is MNHEY and CDR2 SMNVEV (reference sequence). The V and J ends lost 6 bases and 6 bases respectively, with 15 bases between them. The CDR3 DNA reads as TGTGCCAGCAGGAAGAACAACCATTTAAACACCATATATTTT. Its translation: CASRKNNHLNTIYF.

Ten or more counts support this clone. This chain uses TRBV28 with TRBJ1-2; TRBD1 might be the D (5 bases). V lost 7 bases, J lost 2 bases, and 14 bases lay in between. From germline, CDR1 is MDHEN and CDR2 SYDVKM. CDR3 size: 14 residues. The CDR3 region is CASTPPHRNYGYTF. CDR3 DNA sequence: TGTGCCAGCACCCCTCCCCACAGGAACTATGGCTACACCTTC.

The table lists this clone with a count of one. V and J are TRBV5-1 and TRBJ2-3; no clear D. The CDR3 contains 16 residues. Trimming removed 5 bases at V and 1 base at J, with 17 bases between. Germline V gives CDR1 SGHRS, CDR2 YFSETQ. The CDR3 loop reads CASRLEQGHRTDTQYF. DNA of the CDR3: TGCGCCAGCAGACTGGAACAAGGCCATCGCACAGATACGCAGTATTTT.

CDR3 in amino acids: CASSLTVDYGYTF. Here the CDR3 DNA reads TGTGCCAGCAGCTTAACGGTGGACTATGGCTACACCTTC. The chain has TRBV7-3 and TRBJ1-2; no clear D. The germline V and J ends were trimmed by 0 bases and 3 bases, with 5 bases remaining between them. The CDR3 is 13 residues long. The germline CDR1 and CDR2 sequences are SGHTA and FQGTGA.

This clone rates as medium-sized. The chain recombines TRBV2 with TRBJ1-2, with D unclear. V shed 0 bases and J shed 5 bases, with 7 bases lying between them. Germline-derived CDR1 and CDR2 are SNHLY and FYNNEI. There are 13 residues in the CDR3. The CDR3 protein is CASSEAAGYGYTF. CDR3 sequence (DNA): TGTGCCAGCAGTGAAGCAGCGGGGTATGGCTACACCTTC.

This chain connects TRBV4-1 to TRBJ2-2; 10 bases align to TRBD2. CDR1 is MGHRA and CDR2 is YSYEKL in the germline V gene. This CDR3 has 18 amino acids. Germline trimming cut 2 bases from V and 1 base from J; bases unmatched to any gene: 7. CDR3 amino acids: CASSQRFLAGVNTGELFF. CDR3 nucleotide sequence: TGCGCCAGCAGCCAACGGTTTCTAGCGGGGGTGAACACCGGGGAGCTGTTTTTT.

This clone has ten or more counts. This chain uses TRBV19 with TRBJ1-5; 7 bases match TRBD1. The CDR3 loop spans 15 amino acids. Germline assignment: CDR1 LNHDA and CDR2 SQIVND (reference sequence). The junction had 12 bases not matched to a gene; V was cut back by 6 bases and J by 7 bases. The CDR3 reads CASSFERGRRQPQHF. The CDR3 bases are TGTGCCAGTAGCTTTGAGAGGGGGCGCCGCCAGCCCCAGCATTTT.

This clone is large in the sample. The chain recombines TRBV6-1 with TRBJ2-7; the D gene is possibly TRBD1 (7 bases). The CDR3 runs 11 residues. V shed 8 bases and J shed 5 bases, with 10 bases lying between them. Germline assignment: CDR1 MNHNS and CDR2 SASEGT. The CDR3 reads CASGRGDEQYF. For the CDR3, the DNA is TGTGCCAGCGGCAGGGGGGACGAGCAGTACTTC.

This clone rates as medium-sized. This chain links TRBV6-5 with TRBJ2-7; the D gene is possibly TRBD2 (6 bases). The CDR3 length is 15 residues. The ends were cut back, 0 bases at V and 0 bases at J, with 9 bases in the middle. Germline CDR1 MNHEY, CDR2 SVGAGI. Written as DNA, the CDR3 is TGTGCCAGCAGTTACTCTAGCGGACCCTCCTACGAGCAGTACTTC. Translated: CASSYSSGPSYEQYF.

The rearrangement uses TRBV6-1 and TRBJ2-7, with D perhaps matching TRBD1 or TRBD2 (6 bases each). There are 14 residues in the CDR3. V was shortened by 6 bases and J by 6 bases, with 18 bases between the two germline ends. The germline V gene encodes CDR1 MNHNS and CDR2 SASEGT. The CDR3 DNA is TGTGCCAGCAGCCCCCGACGGGGGCAAGGCGAGCAGTACTTC. It encodes CASSPRRGQGEQYF.

This clone was observed a handful of times. The CDR3 sequence: CASSIYEQYF. For the CDR3, the DNA is TGTGCCAGTAGTATCTACGAGCAGTACTTC. V gene TRBV19 combines with J gene TRBJ2-7; D remains ambiguous. There are 10 residues in the CDR3. V was trimmed by 3 bases and J by 3 bases, leaving 0 bases between them. Germline assignment: CDR1 LNHDA and CDR2 SQIVND (reference sequence).

This clone was counted many times. The rearrangement uses TRBV28 and TRBJ1-5, with D maybe TRBD1 (6 bases). The CDR3 has 16 amino acids. V was clipped by 7 bases and J by 7 bases, with 23 bases between them. Germline V gene sequence: CDR1 MDHEN, CDR2 SYDVKM. CDR3 DNA: TGTGCCAGCACCTCACGTAGCAGGGGATTAAACCAGCCCCAGCATTTT. This encodes CASTSRSRGLNQPQHF.